This passage covers 5 T cell receptor beta chains from one sample sequenced in a study of OX40 agonist ivuxolimab in advanced cancers. Profiling relied on immunoSEQ multiplex PCR, and the TCRdb table lists in-frame clones only, not all of them. The profile shows 13,000 or so clones, around 81% of them singletons. This specimen was CD4+ or CD8+ T cells sorted from blood, taken in a trial of the OX40 agonist ivuxolimab. The origin of the receptors is an adult with an advanced solid tumor such as melanoma, head and neck, liver or kidney cancer.

Sample share makes this clone medium-sized. CDR3 sequence: CASSHAQGPYEQYF. CDR3 bases: TGTGCCAGCAGTCACGCACAGGGTCCCTACGAGCAGTACTTC. This rearrangement joins TRBV7-9 to TRBJ2-7; possible D gene TRBD1, 6 bases. With 6 bases removed from V and 2 bases from J, the gap between germline ends came to 14 bases. The CDR3 covers 14 residues. Germline values: CDR1 SEHNR, CDR2 FQNEAQ (reference sequence). Variable domain in full (rest from reference TRBV7-9 and TRBJ2-7): DTGVSQNPRHKITKRGQNVTFRCDPISEHNRLYWYRQTLGQGPEFLTYFQNEAQLEKSRLLSDRFSAERPKGSFSTLEIQRTEQGDSAMYLCASSHAQGPYEQYFGPGTRLTVT.

The rearrangement joins TRBV27 to TRBJ2-5; no firm D call. The germline V gene encodes CDR1 MNHEY and CDR2 SMNVEV (reference sequence). Trimming stripped 4 bases from V and 5 bases from J, with 17 bases between. The CDR3 covers 15 residues. CDR3 bases: TGTGCCAGCAGTTCCATCGGAAGGGAAGAGGAGACCCAGTACTTC. Its protein product is CASSSIGREEETQYF.

This clone has just a few counts. The chain carries TRBV5-1 and TRBJ2-7; 9 nucleotides line up with TRBD2. Germline V gene data show CDR1 as SGHRS and CDR2 as YFSETQ. CDR3 size: 17 residues. With V trimmed by 1 base and J by 2 bases, 10 bases remained unmatched. CDR3: CASSLPLSGRQPYEQYF. In DNA, the CDR3 is TGCGCCAGCAGCTTGCCCCTAAGCGGGAGGCAGCCCTACGAGCAGTACTTC.

This chain uses TRBV7-6 with TRBJ2-7, with a tentative D call TRBD2 (7 bases). CDR3 length: 16 amino acids. The V end lost 5 bases, the J end lost 3 bases, and 20 bases lay between the germline ends. Germline CDR1 is SGHVS and CDR2 is FNYEAQ. The CDR3 sequence is CASSQEGGGSGYEQYF. As DNA, the CDR3 is TGTGCCAGCAGCCAAGAAGGGGGGGGGTCGGGCTACGAGCAGTACTTC.

V usage is TRBV30 and J usage is TRBJ1-1, with unresolved D. Germline assignment: CDR1 GTSNPN and CDR2 SVGIG (reference sequence). V lost 0 bases, J lost 6 bases, and 5 bases lay in between. The CDR3 has 11 residues. This CDR3 reads CAWSVLSEAFF. The CDR3 DNA follows: TGTGCCTGGAGTGTCCTCTCTGAAGCTTTCTTT.